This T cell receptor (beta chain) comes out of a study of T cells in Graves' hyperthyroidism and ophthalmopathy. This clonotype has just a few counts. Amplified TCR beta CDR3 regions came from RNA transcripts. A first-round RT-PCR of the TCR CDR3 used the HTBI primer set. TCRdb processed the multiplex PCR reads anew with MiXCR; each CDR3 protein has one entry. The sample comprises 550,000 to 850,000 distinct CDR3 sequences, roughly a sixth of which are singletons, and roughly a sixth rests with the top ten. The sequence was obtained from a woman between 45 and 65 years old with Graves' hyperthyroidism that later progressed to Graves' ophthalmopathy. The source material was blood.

This CDR3 reads CSVELASGGYYEQYF. As DNA, the CDR3 is TGCAGCGTTGAATTGGCTAGCGGGGGGTACTACGAGCAGTACTTC. V usage is TRBV29-1 and J usage is TRBJ2-7, with 11 bases aligning to TRBD2. There are 15 residues in the CDR3. Trimming at V came to 2 bases and at J to 3 bases, leaving 6 bases not matched to a gene. CDR1 is SQVTM and CDR2 is ANQGSEA in the germline V gene.